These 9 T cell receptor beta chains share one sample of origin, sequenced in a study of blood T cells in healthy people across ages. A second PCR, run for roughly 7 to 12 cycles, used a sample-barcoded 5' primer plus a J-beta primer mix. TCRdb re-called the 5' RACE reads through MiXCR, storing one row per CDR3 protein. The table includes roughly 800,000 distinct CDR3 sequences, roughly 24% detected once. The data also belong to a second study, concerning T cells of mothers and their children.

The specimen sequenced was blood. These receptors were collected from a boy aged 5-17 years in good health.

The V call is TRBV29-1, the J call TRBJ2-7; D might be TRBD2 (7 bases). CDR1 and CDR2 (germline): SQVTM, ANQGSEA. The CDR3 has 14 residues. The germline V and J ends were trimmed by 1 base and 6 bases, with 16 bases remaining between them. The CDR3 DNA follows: TGCAGCGTTGAAGGTGCCATCGCGGGGGCCGAGCAGTACTTC. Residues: CSVEGAIAGAEQYF.

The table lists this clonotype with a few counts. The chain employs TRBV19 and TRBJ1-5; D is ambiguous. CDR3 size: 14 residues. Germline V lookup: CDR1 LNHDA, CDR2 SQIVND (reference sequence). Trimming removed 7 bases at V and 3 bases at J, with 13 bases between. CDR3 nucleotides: TGTGCCAGTACCCTCACGGGGTACAATCAGCCCCAGCATTTT. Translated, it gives CASTLTGYNQPQHF. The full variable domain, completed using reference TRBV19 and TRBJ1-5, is DGGITQSPKYLFRKEGQNVTLSCEQNLNHDAMYWYRQDPGQGLRLIYYSQIVNDFQKGDIAEGYSVSREKKESFPLTVTSAQKNPTAFYLCASTLTGYNQPQHFGDGTRLSIL.

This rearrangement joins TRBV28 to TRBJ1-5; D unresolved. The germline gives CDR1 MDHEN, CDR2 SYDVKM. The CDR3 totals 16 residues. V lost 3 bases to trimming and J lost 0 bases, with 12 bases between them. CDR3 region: CASSLVGIVSNQPQHF. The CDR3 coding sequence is TGTGCCAGCAGTTTGGTGGGAATCGTTAGCAATCAGCCCCAGCATTTT. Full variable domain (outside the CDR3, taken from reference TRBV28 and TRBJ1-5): DVKVTQSSRYLVKRTGEKVFLECVQDMDHENMFWYRQDPGLGLRLIYFSYDVKMKEKGDIPEGYSVSREKKERFSLILESASTNQTSMYLCASSLVGIVSNQPQHFGDGTRLSIL.

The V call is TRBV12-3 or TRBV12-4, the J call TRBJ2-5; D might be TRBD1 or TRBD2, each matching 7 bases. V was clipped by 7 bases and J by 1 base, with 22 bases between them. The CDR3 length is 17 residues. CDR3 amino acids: CASTSSRGRAFQETQYF. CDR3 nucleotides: TGTGCCAGCACCTCTTCCAGGGGGAGGGCTTTCCAAGAGACCCAGTACTTC.

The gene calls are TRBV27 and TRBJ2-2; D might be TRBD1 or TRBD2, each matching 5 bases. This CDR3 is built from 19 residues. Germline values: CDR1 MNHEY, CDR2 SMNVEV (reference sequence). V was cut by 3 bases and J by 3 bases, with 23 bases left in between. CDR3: CASSFIGAGSRDYTGELFF. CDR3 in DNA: TGTGCCAGCAGTTTTATAGGGGCAGGGAGCAGGGATTACACCGGGGAGCTGTTTTTT.

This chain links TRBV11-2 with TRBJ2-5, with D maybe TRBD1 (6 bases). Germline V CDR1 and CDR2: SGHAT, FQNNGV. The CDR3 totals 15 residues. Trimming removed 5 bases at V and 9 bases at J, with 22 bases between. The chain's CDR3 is CASSPIGGQQGAQYF. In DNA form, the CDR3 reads TGTGCCAGCAGCCCCATTGGGGGACAACAAGGGGCCCAGTACTTC.

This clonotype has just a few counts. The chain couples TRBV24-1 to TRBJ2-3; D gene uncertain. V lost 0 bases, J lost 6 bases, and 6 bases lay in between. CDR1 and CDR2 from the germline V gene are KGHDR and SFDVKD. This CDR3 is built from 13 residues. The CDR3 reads CATSDLDRDTQYF. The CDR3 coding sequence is TGTGCCACCAGTGATTTGGATCGGGATACGCAGTATTTT.

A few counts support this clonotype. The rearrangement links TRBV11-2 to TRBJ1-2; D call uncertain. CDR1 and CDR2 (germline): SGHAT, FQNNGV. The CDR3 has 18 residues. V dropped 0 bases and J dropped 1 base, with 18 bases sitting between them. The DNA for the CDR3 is TGTGCCAGCAGCTTAGAGAGACCTCAAATTAAGTTTAACTATGGCTACACCTTC. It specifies CASSLERPQIKFNYGYTF.

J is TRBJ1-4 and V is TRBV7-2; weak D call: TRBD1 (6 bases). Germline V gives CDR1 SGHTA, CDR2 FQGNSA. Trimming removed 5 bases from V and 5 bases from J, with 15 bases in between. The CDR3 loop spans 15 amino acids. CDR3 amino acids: CASSPHRQGNEKLFF. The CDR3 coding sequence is TGTGCCAGCAGCCCCCACAGGCAGGGGAATGAAAAACTGTTTTTT. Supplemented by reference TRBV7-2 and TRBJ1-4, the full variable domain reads GAGVSQSPSNKVTEKGKDVELRCDPISGHTALYWYRQSLGQGLEFLIYFQGNSAPDKSGLPSDRFSAERTGGSVSTLTIQRTQQEDSAVYLCASSPHRQGNEKLFFGSGTQLSVL.